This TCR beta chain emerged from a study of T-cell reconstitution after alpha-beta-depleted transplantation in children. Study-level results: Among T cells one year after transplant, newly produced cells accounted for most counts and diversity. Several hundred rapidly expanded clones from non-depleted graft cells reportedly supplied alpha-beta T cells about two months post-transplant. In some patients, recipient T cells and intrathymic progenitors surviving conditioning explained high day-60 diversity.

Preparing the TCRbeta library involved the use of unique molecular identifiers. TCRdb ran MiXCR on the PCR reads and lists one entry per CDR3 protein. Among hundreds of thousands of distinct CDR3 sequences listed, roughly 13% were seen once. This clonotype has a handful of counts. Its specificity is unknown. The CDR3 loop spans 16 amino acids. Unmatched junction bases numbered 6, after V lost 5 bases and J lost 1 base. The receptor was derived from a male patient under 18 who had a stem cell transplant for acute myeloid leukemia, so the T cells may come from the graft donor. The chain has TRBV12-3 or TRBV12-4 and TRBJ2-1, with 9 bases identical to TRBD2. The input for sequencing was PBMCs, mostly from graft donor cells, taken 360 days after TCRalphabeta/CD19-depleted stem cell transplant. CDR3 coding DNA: TGTGCCAGCAGTCGACTAGCGGAAAGATCCTACAATGAGCAGTTCTTC. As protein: CASSRLAERSYNEQFF.